The rows below give T cell receptor beta chains drawn from one sample of a study of cytomegalovirus exposure and HLA in healthy donors. Measured with immunoSEQ multiplex PCR; TCRdb has only the in-frame clones, and not every one. The sample yields some 150,000 clones, about 80% seen once. The material sequenced was PBMCs. The receptors shown here come from a woman aged 45 to 65 in good health and CMV-seronegative. Each CDR3 is given with its conserved first and last residue. D genes are given only for firm matches. Where a row states a size, it is once, few, many or the class of an expanded clone; other rows omit it.

V	D	length	size	J	CDR3	DNA
TRBV4-3	TRBD2	18	.	TRBJ2-5	CASSQGARGGRGTETQYF	TGCGCCAGCAGCCAAGGGGCGCGGGGGGGCCGGGGGACAGAGACCCAGTACTTC
TRBV6-6	.	15	.	TRBJ2-1	CASTAPDRGHNEQFF	TGTGCCAGCACGGCCCCGGACAGAGGTCACAATGAGCAGTTCTTC
TRBV11-1	.	15	few	TRBJ2-7	CASSLGGSLHYEQYF	TGTGCCAGCAGCTTAGGTGGGAGCCTACACTACGAGCAGTACTTC
TRBV29-1	.	14	.	TRBJ1-4	CSVVGGALNEKLFF	TGCAGCGTTGTGGGGGGGGCCCTTAATGAAAAACTGTTTTTT
TRBV19	TRBD2	15	once	TRBJ2-3	CASSFAGLGTDTQYF	TGTGCCAGTAGTTTCGCGGGACTAGGCACAGATACGCAGTATTTT
TRBV19	.	15	.	TRBJ1-4	CASSIGGRINEKLFF	TGTGCCAGTAGTATAGGGGGCAGAATTAATGAAAAACTGTTTTTT
TRBV28	TRBD1	15	.	TRBJ1-1	CASSITGTGGTEAFF	TGTGCCAGCAGCATAACGGGGACAGGGGGCACTGAAGCTTTCTTT
TRBV7-2	TRBD2	15	few	TRBJ2-5	CASSPSGRSQETQYF	TGTGCCAGCAGCCCTAGCGGGAGGAGCCAAGAGACCCAGTACTTC
TRBV6-5	.	15	.	TRBJ1-1	CASSYRTGMNTEAFF	TGTGCCAGCAGTTACCGGACCGGGATGAACACTGAAGCTTTCTTT
TRBV7-2	.	15	once	TRBJ2-5	CASSLVIAGIETQYF	TGTGCCAGCAGCTTAGTCATTGCAGGTATAGAGACCCAGTACTTC
TRBV7-2	TRBD1	15	.	TRBJ1-2	CASSQTGTGNYGYTF	TGTGCCAGCAGCCAAACCGGGACAGGGAACTATGGCTACACCTTC
TRBV10-3	TRBD1	15	.	TRBJ2-7	CATSTGGSFAYEQYF	TGTGCCACCTCAACAGGGGGCTCATTCGCCTACGAGCAGTACTTC
TRBV12-5	TRBD1	14	.	TRBJ1-1	CASGRGTVESIVFF	TGTGCTAGTGGTAGAGGGACAGTAGAATCGATTGTGTTCTTT